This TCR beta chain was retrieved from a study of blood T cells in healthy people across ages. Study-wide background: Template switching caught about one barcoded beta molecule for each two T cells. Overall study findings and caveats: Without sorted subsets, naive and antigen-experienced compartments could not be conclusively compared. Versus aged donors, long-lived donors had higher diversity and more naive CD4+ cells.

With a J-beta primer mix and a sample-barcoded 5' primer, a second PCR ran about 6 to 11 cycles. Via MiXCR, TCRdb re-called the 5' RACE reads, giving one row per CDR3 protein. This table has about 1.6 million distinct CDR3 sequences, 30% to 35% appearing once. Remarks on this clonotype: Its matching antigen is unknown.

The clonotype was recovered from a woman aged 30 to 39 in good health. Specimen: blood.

This CDR3 is CASSQDTPSNQPQYF. The CDR3 region has the DNA TGTGCCAGCAGCCAAGACACCCCTTCCAATCAGCCCCAGTATTTT. This chain links TRBV4-2 with TRBJ1-5; D is uncertain. The J call may be faulty, since TRBJ2-3 better matches the DNA end. The V gene's germline CDR1 is LGHNA and CDR2 YNFKEQ. The CDR3 length is 15 residues.